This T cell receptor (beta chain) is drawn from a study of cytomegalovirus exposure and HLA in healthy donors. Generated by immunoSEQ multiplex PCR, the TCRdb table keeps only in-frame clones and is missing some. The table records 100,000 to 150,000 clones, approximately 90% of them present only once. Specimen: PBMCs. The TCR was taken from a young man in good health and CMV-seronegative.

CDR3 loop: CASSLTGFDEQYF. CDR3 bases: TGTGCCAGCAGCCTAACAGGGTTTGACGAGCAGTACTTC. V is TRBV5-4 and J is TRBJ2-7, with D possibly TRBD1 on 6 matching bases. Trimming left V 4 bases short and J 5 bases short, with 13 bases between. This CDR3 has 13 amino acids. Germline CDR1 is SGHNT and CDR2 is YYREEE (reference sequence).